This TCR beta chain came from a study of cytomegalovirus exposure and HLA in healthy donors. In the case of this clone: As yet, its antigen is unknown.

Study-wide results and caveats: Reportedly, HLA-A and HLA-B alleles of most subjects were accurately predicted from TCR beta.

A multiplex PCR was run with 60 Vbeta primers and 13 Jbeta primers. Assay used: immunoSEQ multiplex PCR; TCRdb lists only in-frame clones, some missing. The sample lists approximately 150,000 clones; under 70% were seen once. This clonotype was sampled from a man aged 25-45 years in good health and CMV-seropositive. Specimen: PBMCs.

The CDR3, as DNA: TGTGCCAGCAGCTTAAACTCCGAGTACAATGAGCAGTTCTTC. Protein sequence: CASSLNSEYNEQFF. This chain joins TRBV11-3 and TRBJ2-1, with D uncertain. Trimming stripped 2 bases from V and 4 bases from J, with 9 bases between. The CDR3 consists of 14 residues. Per germline, CDR1 SGHNT and CDR2 YENEEA.